The T cell receptor (beta chain) described here comes from a study of neurological immune-mediated disorders. V was pared by 10 bases and J by 6 bases, with 13 bases between. Germline CDR1 is WNHNN and CDR2 is SYGVQD (reference sequence). The CDR3 totals 12 residues. About this clonotype itself: Its antigen is unidentified.

Overall study results and limits: HTLV-1-associated myelopathy had the most TCR clonal expansion, whereas multiple sclerosis had the least (lower than in healthy controls).

The authors produced cDNA by 5'RACE using 10-nucleotide random UMIs. Using its own MiXCR run on the 5' RACE reads, TCRdb lists one record per CDR3 protein. The sample includes tens of thousands of distinct CDR3 sequences, approximately 3.9% of them seen just once. The origin of this receptor is a man in his 60s with multiple sclerosis. Sequencing used PBMCs. V and J are TRBV10-1 and TRBJ2-1, with D tentatively TRBD2 (6 bases). The CDR3 is CATKNGGNEQFF. For the CDR3, the DNA is TGCGCCACCAAGAACGGGGGCAATGAGCAGTTCTTC.